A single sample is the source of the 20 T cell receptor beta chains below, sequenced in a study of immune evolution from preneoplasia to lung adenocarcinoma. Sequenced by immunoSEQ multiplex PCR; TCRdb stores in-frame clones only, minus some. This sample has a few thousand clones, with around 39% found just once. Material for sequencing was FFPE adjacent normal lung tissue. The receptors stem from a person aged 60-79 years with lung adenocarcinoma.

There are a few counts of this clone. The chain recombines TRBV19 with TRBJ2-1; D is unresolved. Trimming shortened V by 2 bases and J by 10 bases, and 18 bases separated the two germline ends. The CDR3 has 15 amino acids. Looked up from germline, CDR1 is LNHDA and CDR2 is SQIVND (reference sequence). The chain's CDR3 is CASSIISLLSREQFF. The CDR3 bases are TGTGCCAGTAGTATAATATCTTTGTTGTCTAGGGAGCAGTTCTTC.

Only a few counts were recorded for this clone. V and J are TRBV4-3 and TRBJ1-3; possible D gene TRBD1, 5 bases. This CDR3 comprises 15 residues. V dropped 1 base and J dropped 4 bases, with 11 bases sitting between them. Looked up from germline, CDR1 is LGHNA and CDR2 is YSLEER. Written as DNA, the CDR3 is TGCGCCAGCAGCCAAGGTTCAGGGTCGGGAAACACCATATATTTT. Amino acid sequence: CASSQGSGSGNTIYF.

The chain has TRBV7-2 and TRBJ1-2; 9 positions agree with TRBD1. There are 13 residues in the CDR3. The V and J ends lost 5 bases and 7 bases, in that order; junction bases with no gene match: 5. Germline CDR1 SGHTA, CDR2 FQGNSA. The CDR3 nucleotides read TGTGCCAGCAGCAGGGACAGGGAGGTTGGCTACACCTTC. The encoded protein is CASSRDREVGYTF.

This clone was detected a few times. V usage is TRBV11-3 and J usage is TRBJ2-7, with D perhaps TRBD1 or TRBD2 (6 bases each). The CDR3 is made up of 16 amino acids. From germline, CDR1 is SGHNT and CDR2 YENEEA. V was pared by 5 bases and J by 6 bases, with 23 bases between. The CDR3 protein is CASSGRGGSAGREQYF. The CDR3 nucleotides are TGTGCCAGCAGCGGGCGAGGGGGGTCGGCGGGTCGCGAGCAGTACTTC. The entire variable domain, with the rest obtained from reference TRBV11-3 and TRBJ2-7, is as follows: EAGVVQSPRYKIIEKKQPVAFWCNPISGHNTLYWYLQNLGQGPELLIRYENEEAVDDSQLPKDRFSAERLKGVDSTLKIQPAELGDSAVYLCASSGRGGSAGREQYFGPGTRLTVT.

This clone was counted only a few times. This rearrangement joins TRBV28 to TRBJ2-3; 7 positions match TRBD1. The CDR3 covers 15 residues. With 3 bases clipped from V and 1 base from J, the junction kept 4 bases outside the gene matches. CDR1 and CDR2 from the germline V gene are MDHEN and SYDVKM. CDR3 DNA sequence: TGTGCCAGCAGTTTTTCCCAGGGGGGCACAGATACGCAGTATTTT. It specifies CASSFSQGGTDTQYF.

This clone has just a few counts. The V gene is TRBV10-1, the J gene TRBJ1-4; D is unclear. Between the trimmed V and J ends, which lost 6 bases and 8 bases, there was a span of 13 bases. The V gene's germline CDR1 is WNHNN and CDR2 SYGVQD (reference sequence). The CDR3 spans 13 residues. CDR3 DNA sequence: TGCGCCAGCAGGTACATTGATCTAGAAAAACTGTTTTTT. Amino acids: CASRYIDLEKLFF.

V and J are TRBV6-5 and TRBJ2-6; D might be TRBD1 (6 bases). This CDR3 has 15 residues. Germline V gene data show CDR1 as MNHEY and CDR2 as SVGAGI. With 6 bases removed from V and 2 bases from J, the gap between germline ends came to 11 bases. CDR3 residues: CASRSSGAGANVLTF. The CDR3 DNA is TGTGCCAGCAGGTCCTCAGGGGCTGGGGCCAACGTCCTGACTTTC.

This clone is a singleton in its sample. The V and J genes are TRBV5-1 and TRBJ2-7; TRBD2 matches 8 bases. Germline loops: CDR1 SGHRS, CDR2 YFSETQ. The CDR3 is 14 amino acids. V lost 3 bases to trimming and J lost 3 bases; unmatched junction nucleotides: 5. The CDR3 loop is CASSSLAGSYEQYF. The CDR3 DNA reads TGCGCCAGCAGCTCCCTAGCGGGTAGCTACGAGCAGTACTTC.

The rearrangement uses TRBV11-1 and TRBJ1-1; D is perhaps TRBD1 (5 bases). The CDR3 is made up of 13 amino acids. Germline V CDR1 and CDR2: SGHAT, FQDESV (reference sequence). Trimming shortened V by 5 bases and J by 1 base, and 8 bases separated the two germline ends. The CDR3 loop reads CASSDRRNTEAFF. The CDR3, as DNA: TGTGCCAGCAGCGACAGACGGAACACTGAAGCTTTCTTT.

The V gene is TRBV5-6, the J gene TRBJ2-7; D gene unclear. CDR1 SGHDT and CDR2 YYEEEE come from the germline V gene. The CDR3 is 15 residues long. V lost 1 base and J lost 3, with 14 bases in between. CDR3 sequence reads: CASSLWQTAIYEQYF. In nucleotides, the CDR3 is TGTGCCAGCAGCTTGTGGCAAACGGCGATCTACGAGCAGTACTTC.

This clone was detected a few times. The CDR3 sequence: CASSLAGQGAGTEAFF. CDR3 DNA sequence: TGTGCCAGCAGCTTGGCCGGACAGGGGGCGGGCACTGAAGCTTTCTTT. The rearrangement uses TRBV5-8 and TRBJ1-1; 11 bases are shared with TRBD1. Germline lookup yields CDR1 SGHTS and CDR2 YDEGEE. There are 16 residues in the CDR3. V trimming: 0 bases; J trimming: 4 bases; junction bases outside the gene matches: 5.

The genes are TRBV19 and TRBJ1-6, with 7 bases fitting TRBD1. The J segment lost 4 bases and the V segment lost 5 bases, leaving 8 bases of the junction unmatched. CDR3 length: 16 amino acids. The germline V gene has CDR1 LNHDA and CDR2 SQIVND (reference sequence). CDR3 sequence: CASSPMDRNYNSPLHF. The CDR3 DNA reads TGTGCCAGTAGTCCTATGGACAGGAATTATAATTCACCCCTCCACTTT.

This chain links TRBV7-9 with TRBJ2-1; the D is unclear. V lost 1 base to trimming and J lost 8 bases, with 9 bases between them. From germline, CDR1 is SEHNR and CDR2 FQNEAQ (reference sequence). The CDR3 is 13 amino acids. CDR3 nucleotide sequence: TGTGCCAGCAGCTTAGACGGCGGCGATGAGCAGTTCTTC. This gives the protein CASSLDGGDEQFF. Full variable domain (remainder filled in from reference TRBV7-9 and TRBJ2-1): DTGVSQNPRHKITKRGQNVTFRCDPISEHNRLYWYRQTLGQGPEFLTYFQNEAQLEKSRLLSDRFSAERPKGSFSTLEIQRTEQGDSAMYLCASSLDGGDEQFFGPGTRLTVL.

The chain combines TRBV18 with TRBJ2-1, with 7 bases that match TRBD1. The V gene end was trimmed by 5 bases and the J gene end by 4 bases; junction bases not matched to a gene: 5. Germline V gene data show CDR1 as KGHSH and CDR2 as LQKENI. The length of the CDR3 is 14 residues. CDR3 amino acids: CASSGDRDYNEQFF. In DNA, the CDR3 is TGTGCCAGCTCAGGGGACAGAGATTACAATGAGCAGTTCTTC.

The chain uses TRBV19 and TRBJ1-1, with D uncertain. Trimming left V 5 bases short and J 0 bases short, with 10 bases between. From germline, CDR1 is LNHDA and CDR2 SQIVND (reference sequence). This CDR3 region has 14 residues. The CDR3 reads CASSLSAVNTEAFF. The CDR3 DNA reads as TGTGCCAGTAGTCTTTCAGCAGTGAACACTGAAGCTTTCTTT.

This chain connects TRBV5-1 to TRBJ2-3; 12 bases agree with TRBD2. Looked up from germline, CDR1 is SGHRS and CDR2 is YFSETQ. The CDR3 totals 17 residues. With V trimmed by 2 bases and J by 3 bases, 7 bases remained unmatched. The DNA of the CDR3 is TGCGCCAGCAGCTTATCTAGCGGGGGGGCCTGGACAGATACGCAGTATTTT. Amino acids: CASSLSSGGAWTDTQYF.

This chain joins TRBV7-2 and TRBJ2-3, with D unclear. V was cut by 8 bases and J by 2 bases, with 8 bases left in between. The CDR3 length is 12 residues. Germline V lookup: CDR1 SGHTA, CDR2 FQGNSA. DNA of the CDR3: TGTGCCAGCGGCGGTTTCACAGATACGCAGTATTTT. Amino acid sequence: CASGGFTDTQYF.

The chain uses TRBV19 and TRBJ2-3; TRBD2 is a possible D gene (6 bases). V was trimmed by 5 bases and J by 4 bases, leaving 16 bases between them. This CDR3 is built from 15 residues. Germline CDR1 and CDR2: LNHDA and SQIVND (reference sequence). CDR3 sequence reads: CASSAPTAGADTQYF. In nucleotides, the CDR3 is TGTGCCAGTAGTGCCCCCACAGCGGGCGCAGATACGCAGTATTTT.

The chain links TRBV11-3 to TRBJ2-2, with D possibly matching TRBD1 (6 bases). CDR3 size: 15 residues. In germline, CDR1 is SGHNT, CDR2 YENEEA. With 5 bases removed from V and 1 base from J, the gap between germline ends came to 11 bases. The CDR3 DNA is TGTGCCAGCAGCCCTCCGGGACAGAACACCGGGGAGCTGTTTTTT. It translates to CASSPPGQNTGELFF.

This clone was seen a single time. Here the CDR3 reads CASTNRPNYGYTF. The CDR3, as DNA: TGTGCCAGCACTAACCGGCCTAACTATGGCTACACCTTC. The J gene is TRBJ1-2, the V gene TRBV9; D remains ambiguous. The germline V and J ends were trimmed by 6 bases and 0 bases, with 9 bases remaining between them. Germline V CDR1 and CDR2: SGDLS, YYNGEE. There are 13 residues in the CDR3.